This paragraph reports one TCR beta chain. Its target is unknown. Researchers ran the PCR with 60 Vbeta and 13 Jbeta primers. Under the authors' procedure: In a later analysis, around 10 million of some 80 million unique beta chains occurred in at least two donors. Method: immunoSEQ multiplex PCR; TCRdb's copy keeps in-frame clones and lacks some. That table furnishes V, J and clone size, whereas the DNA furnished D and trimming. The table includes some 120,000 clones, over 75% detected once. This record comes from a study of cytomegalovirus exposure and HLA in healthy donors. Study outcomes and limitations: In a later analysis, at a false discovery rate of 0.05, under 20,000 TCR beta sequences were associated with HLA alleles. Being indistinguishable, some V segments were excluded, TRBV6-2 and TRBV6-3 among them.

The CDR3 length is 15 residues. Trimming cost V 0 bases and J 6 bases; bases outside gene matches: 5. In germline, CDR1 is SGDLS, CDR2 YYNGEE. Although they were nominally healthy when sampled, donors likely had unrecorded immune exposures. Material: PBMCs. The V gene is TRBV9, the J gene TRBJ2-3; 9 bases agree with TRBD2. The sequence derives from a middle-aged man in good health and CMV-seropositive. As DNA, the CDR3 is TGTGCCAGCAGCGTAGCTGGTCTAGCGGGGGATACGCAGTATTTT. This translates into CASSVAGLAGDTQYF.